This T cell receptor beta chain derives from a study of regulatory T cells in long-lasting Graves disease. Regarding this clonotype: A read error may be the cause here, since a much bigger clone is one base away.

As to time point: newly diagnosed GD, antithyroid drugs for less than 3 months. RNA isolated from PBMCs was used to make the TCR library. Libraries of TCR beta came from iRepertoire HTBI primers plus Arm-PCR of CDR3 regions. TCRdb called the multiplex PCR reads again in MiXCR, with one record for every CDR3 protein. The table lists more than 350,000 distinct CDR3 sequences, about 15% of them singletons. The same sample was also studied in work on T cells in Graves' hyperthyroidism and ophthalmopathy. That investigation notes: Uncontrolled infections, other autoimmune diseases, pregnancy or lactation led to exclusion of patients.

The source was peripheral blood mononuclear cells (PBMCs), collected at new diagnosis, from a patient treated with antithyroid drugs. The receptor was isolated from a woman in her thirties with Graves disease.

The CDR3 loop reads CASSYQDFGEQYF. The CDR3 nucleotides read TGTGCCAGCAGTTACCAGGACTTTGGTGAGCAGTACTTC. The chain combines TRBV12-3 or TRBV12-4 with TRBJ2-7, with D tentatively TRBD2 (5 bases). Trimming took off 4 bases at V and 7 bases at J, with 14 bases between the two ends. This CDR3 contains 13 residues.